Included here is one TCR beta chain sequence, with context. The antigen is undetermined. The data are from a study of cytomegalovirus exposure and HLA in healthy donors. This CDR3 comprises 14 residues. The germline V and J ends were trimmed by 3 bases and 3 bases, with 11 bases remaining between them. Germline values: CDR1 MNHNY, CDR2 SVGAGI (reference sequence). General study findings and limits: For TCR beta chains, V- and J-gene trimming was later linked to a missense DCLRE1C variant.

The study ran its PCR with 60 Vbeta and 13 Jbeta primers. Libraries were prepared by immunoSEQ multiplex PCR; TCRdb keeps only in-frame clonotypes and omits some of them. The profile covers roughly 120,000 clones, with roughly 70% appearing a single time and around 3.9% taken by the ten largest. The rearrangement links TRBV6-6 to TRBJ1-1, with unresolved D. This clonotype originated in a woman aged 40 to 50 in good health and CMV-seropositive. Sequencing used PBMCs. The DNA for the CDR3 is TGTGCCAGCAGTTATAATTTTCAGGACACTGAAGCTTTCTTT. This sequence encodes CASSYNFQDTEAFF.